This T cell receptor (beta chain) was captured by sequencing in a study of T cell responses to AZD1222 COVID-19 vaccine. Comment on this clone: Its antigen is not known.

Sequencing used immunoSEQ multiplex PCR; TCRdb keeps in-frame clones, though not all of them. The table includes some 95,000 clones, more than 75% detected once. V lost 8 bases and J lost 4; bases outside the gene matches: 4. CDR1 is SNHLY, CDR2 FYNNEI, per germline. This CDR3 has 12 amino acids. Study-wide results and caveats: At study baseline, merely about 6 AZD1222 recipients were seropositive. Targeting of unmutated variant regions was reportedly seen in nearly half of spike-specific TCRs. Mostly white British, mostly female donors; authors suggested clonal diversity may be underestimated.

Sequences were derived from peripheral blood, sampled 28 days after the second AZD1222 dose. The source is an adult who received the AZD1222 COVID-19 vaccine. V and J are TRBV2 and TRBJ2-5; 7 bases align to TRBD1. The CDR3 reads CASGRQGETQYF. CDR3 DNA sequence: TGTGCCAGCGGGAGACAGGGAGAGACCCAGTACTTC.